This T cell receptor (beta chain) was found in a study of post-analysis software for immune sequencing data. Study-level results: Among five TRBV segments more frequent in patients than controls were TRBV5-6, TRBV5-1 and TRBV20-1.

Unique molecular identifiers tagged the TCR beta cDNA libraries. TCRdb reprocessed the PCR reads via MiXCR and lists one record per CDR3 protein. Among around 710,000 distinct CDR3 sequences listed, roughly 46% were seen once. This CDR3 spans 16 amino acids. Germline CDR1 MNHEY, CDR2 SVGEGT. Turning to this clonotype: The antigen is unknown.

The rearrangement joins TRBV6-2 or TRBV6-3 to TRBJ2-7; a weak D match, TRBD2 (5 bases). The tail of the sequence fits TRBJ2-4 better, so the J call may be wrong. Sequencing used blood. The receptor comes from a girl between 10 and 17 years old with multiple sclerosis. CDR3 in DNA: TGTGCCAGCAGTTACGGACTCCAACTAGCCAAAAACATTCAGTACTTC. The encoded protein is CASSYGLQLAKNIQYF.